The 3 T cell receptor beta chains reported below all come from one sample, sequenced in a study of T-cell memory formation after mild COVID-19. One entry per CDR3 protein, called by TCRdb with MiXCR from the 5' RACE reads. The table records hundreds of thousands of distinct CDR3 sequences, around a quarter of them present only once. The specimen was PBMCs or a T cell subset sorted from them (not recorded which). The receptors were sampled from an adult woman who had mild COVID-19 (a few samples of this study predate the infection). Cell type and time point are not known.

The rearrangement links TRBV25-1 to TRBJ2-3; 12 bases are shared with TRBD1. From germline, CDR1 is MGHDK and CDR2 SYGVNS. V shed 4 bases, J shed 8 bases, and the junction held 10 bases outside the gene matches. The CDR3 contains 16 residues. CDR3 nucleotides: TGTGCCAGCAGTGCCCGGGACAGGGGGCCTTCCTTTACGCAGTATTTT. Translation gives CASSARDRGPSFTQYF.

In DNA form, the CDR3 reads TGTGCCAGCAGCTTGTGGCGTTACAATGAGCAGTTCTTC. This codes for CASSLWRYNEQFF. The chain has TRBV5-4 and TRBJ2-1, with D unclear. This CDR3 has 13 residues. Trimming cost V 1 base and J 4 bases, with 6 bases left between them. CDR1 is SGHNT and CDR2 is YYREEE in the germline V gene (reference sequence).

The V gene is TRBV7-6, the J gene TRBJ2-3; TRBD1 or TRBD2 may be the D gene (5 bases each). In germline, CDR1 is SGHVS, CDR2 FNYEAQ. The CDR3 extends over 16 amino acids. V was clipped by 4 bases and J by 1 base, with 15 bases between them. The CDR3 reads CASSSIGDGGTDTQYF. CDR3 DNA sequence: TGTGCCAGCAGCTCCATTGGGGACGGGGGCACAGATACGCAGTATTTT.